This TCR beta chain was captured by sequencing in a study of T cells after yellow fever vaccination. Regarding this clonotype: The target antigen is unknown.

Trimming pared 6 bases from V and 4 bases from J, leaving 22 bases between. Germline CDR1 and CDR2: SGHNT and YENEEA. The CDR3 extends over 17 amino acids. Points from the study as a whole: The secondary response showed a weaker magnitude and a faster peak, day 5 versus 15. Abundant contaminating clonotypes from the bulk population could appear in FACS-sorted repertoires. Reappearance after the booster was seen for most primary-vaccination clones, at around 95% CD4 and 88% CD8.

For TCR, cDNA came from 5'RACE template switching, which added a universal primer site and UMIs. TCRdb redid the calling of the 5' RACE reads with MiXCR, one entry per CDR3 protein. In the table there are 450,000 to 650,000 distinct CDR3 sequences, approximately 13% of which are singletons. The TCR was taken from a man in his thirties or forties who received the YFV17D yellow fever vaccine. This rearrangement joins TRBV11-3 to TRBJ2-1, with D maybe TRBD2 (6 bases). This material consisted of PBMCs, taken on the day of the yellow fever booster vaccination. CDR3 in DNA: TGTGCCAGCAGTCTAAACGGCGGGGCAGGTCCATACAATGAGCAGTTCTTC. This gives the protein CASSLNGGAGPYNEQFF.